The clone carrying this TCR beta chain is labeled large. This entry is derived from a study of control samples from healthy donors and cancer patients. Sequenced by immunoSEQ multiplex PCR; TCRdb stores in-frame clones only, minus some. The sample yields more than 25,000 clones, roughly 91% seen once. Trimming removed 0 bases from V and 8 bases from J; junction bases left unmatched: 9. Germline V gene data show CDR1 as LGHDT and CDR2 as YNNKEL (reference sequence). The CDR3 runs 16 residues. The V gene is TRBV3-1 (or the pseudogene TRBV3-2), the J gene TRBJ2-1; 8 bases are shared with TRBD1. This sequence was found in a man aged 50-60 years with lung cancer. Sequencing input: PBMCs. The CDR3: CASSQEPPGGMDEQFF. In DNA, the CDR3 is TGTGCCAGCAGCCAAGAACCCCCAGGGGGCATGGATGAGCAGTTCTTC.